These 5 T cell receptor beta chains originate from one sample sequenced in a study of post-analysis software for immune sequencing data (dated by TCRdb to the mid-2010s). Overall results and qualifications from the work: Significantly higher frequencies in patients than in controls were found for roughly 5 TRBV segments, including TRBV5-6, TRBV5-1 and TRBV20-1.

Library preparation used PCR. The instrument given in TCRdb is Illumina HiSeq 2500. To reduce PCR and sequencing biases, unique molecular identifiers were incorporated into the TCR beta cDNA libraries. TCRdb took the public reads, trimmed them with fastp at Q25, ran MiXCR for clone calling and kept in-frame beta chains. Here each entry gathers all rows of one CDR3 protein and keeps the most common genes and DNA. The sample has under 650,000 distinct CDR3 sequences on record, 44% of them singletons. Under 2% of the sample comes from the top ten. No antigen has been identified for these receptors. The sequenced sample was blood. These receptors all come from a girl between 10 and 17 years old with multiple sclerosis.

The chain uses TRBV7-8 and TRBJ1-1, with a weak D call TRBD1 (6 bases). Germline V gene sequence: CDR1 SGHVS, CDR2 FQNEAQ. CDR3 length: 15 amino acids. The V end was cut by 5 bases, the J end by 5 bases, with 18 bases between. The CDR3 sequence is CASSPGVWGGTEAFF. Here the CDR3 DNA reads TGTGCCAGCAGCCCAGGGGTATGGGGTGGAACTGAAGCTTTCTTT. Using reference TRBV7-8 and TRBJ1-1 for the parts outside the CDR3, the full variable domain is GAGVSQSPRYKVAKRGQDVALRCDPISGHVSLFWYQQALGQGPEFLTYFQNEAQLDKSGLPSDRFFAERPEGSVSTLKIQRTQQEDSAVYLCASSPGVWGGTEAFFGQGTRLTVV.

This chain links TRBV9 with TRBJ2-1; perhaps D is TRBD1 or TRBD2 (5 bases each). V lost 3 bases and J lost 3, with 19 bases in between. CDR1 and CDR2 from the germline V gene are SGDLS and YYNGEE. The CDR3 runs 17 residues. Here the CDR3 DNA reads TGTGCCAGCAGCGCCAGGGACCTAAATAGTTTCTACAATGAGCAGTTCTTC. This translates into CASSARDLNSFYNEQFF. Full variable domain (remainder filled in from reference TRBV9 and TRBJ2-1): DSGVTQTPKHLITATGQRVTLRCSPRSGDLSVYWYQQSLDQGLQFLIQYYNGEERAKGNILERFSAQQFPDLHSELNLSSLELGDSALYFCASSARDLNSFYNEQFFGPGTRLTVL.

Only one count was recorded for this clonotype. This chain connects TRBV12-3 or TRBV12-4 to TRBJ2-1; 7 nucleotides match TRBD2. CDR3 length: 15 residues. The ends lost 5 bases at V and 5 bases at J; junction bases unmatched: 9. The CDR3, as DNA: TGTGCCAGCAGTGCTGGCGGGAGTTACCACAATGAGCAGTTCTTC. It codes for CASSAGGSYHNEQFF.

The V gene is TRBV5-1, the J gene TRBJ2-7; 11 bases agree with TRBD1. The CDR3 covers 14 residues. CDR1 is SGHRS and CDR2 is YFSETQ in the germline V gene. V lost 0 bases, J lost 6 bases, and 2 bases stayed unmatched. The DNA for the CDR3 is TGCGCCAGCAGCTTGGCCGGGACAGGGGGCGAGCAGTACTTC. This codes for CASSLAGTGGEQYF.

This chain links TRBV4-1 with TRBJ1-4, with a weak D call TRBD1 (6 bases). V was cut by 6 bases and J by 0 bases, with 14 bases left in between. Per germline, CDR1 MGHRA and CDR2 YSYEKL. The CDR3 consists of 16 residues. The CDR3 sequence is CASRSGTFATNEKLFF. The CDR3 nucleotides read TGCGCCAGCAGATCCGGGACATTTGCAACTAATGAAAAACTGTTTTTT.